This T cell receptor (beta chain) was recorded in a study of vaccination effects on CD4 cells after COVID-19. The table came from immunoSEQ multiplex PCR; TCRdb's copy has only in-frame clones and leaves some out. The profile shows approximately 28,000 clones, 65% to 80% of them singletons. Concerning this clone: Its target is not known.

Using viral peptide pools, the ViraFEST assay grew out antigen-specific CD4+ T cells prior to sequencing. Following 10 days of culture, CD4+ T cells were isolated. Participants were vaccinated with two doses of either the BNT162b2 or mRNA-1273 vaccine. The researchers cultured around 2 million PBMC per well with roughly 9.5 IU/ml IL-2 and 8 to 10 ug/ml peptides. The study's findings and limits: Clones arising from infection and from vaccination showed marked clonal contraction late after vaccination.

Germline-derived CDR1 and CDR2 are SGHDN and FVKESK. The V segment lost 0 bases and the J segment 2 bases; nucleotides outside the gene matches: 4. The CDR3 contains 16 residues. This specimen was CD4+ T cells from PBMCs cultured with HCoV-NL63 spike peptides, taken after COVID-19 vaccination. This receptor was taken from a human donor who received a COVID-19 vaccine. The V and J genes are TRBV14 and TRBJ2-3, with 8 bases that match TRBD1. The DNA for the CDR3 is TGTGCCAGCAGCCAAGATGGACAGGGCATCACAGATACGCAGTATTTT. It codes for CASSQDGQGITDTQYF. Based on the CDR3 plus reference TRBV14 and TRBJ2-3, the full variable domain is EAGVTQFPSHSVIEKGQTVTLRCDPISGHDNLYWYRRVMGKEIKFLLHFVKESKQDESGMPNNRFLAERTGGTYSTLKVQPAELEDSGVYFCASSQDGQGITDTQYFGPGTRLTVL.